The 4 T cell receptor beta chains given below trace back to one sample, sequenced in a study of cytomegalovirus exposure and HLA in healthy donors. In the PCR, 60 Vbeta and 13 Jbeta primers were used. Some clones are missing from TCRdb's copy, which holds only in-frame ones; the method was immunoSEQ multiplex PCR. The record lists under 130,000 clones, of which the ten most abundant hold about 3.5%. The source material was PBMCs. The receptors come from a man in his forties in good health and CMV-seronegative.

The chain links TRBV5-1 to TRBJ2-2; 11 nucleotides agree with TRBD1. The CDR3 spans 17 residues. The germline V gene has CDR1 SGHRS and CDR2 YFSETQ. The V segment lost 4 bases and the J segment 5 bases; nucleotides outside the gene matches: 10. The CDR3 loop reads CASSPAPGTGGTGELFF. CDR3 coding DNA: TGCGCCAGCAGCCCGGCCCCCGGGACAGGGGGTACCGGGGAGCTGTTTTTT.

V gene TRBV7-8 combines with J gene TRBJ2-2; 8 nucleotides match TRBD2. In germline, CDR1 is SGHVS, CDR2 FQNEAQ. The CDR3 spans 17 residues. J was trimmed by 5 bases and V by 5 bases; bases with no gene match: 13. CDR3 sequence reads: CASSPRGGRPGTGELFF. CDR3 coding DNA: TGTGCCAGCAGCCCCCGCGGCGGGAGGCCCGGTACCGGGGAGCTGTTTTTT.

The J gene is TRBJ1-2, the V gene TRBV19, with D possibly matching TRBD1 (6 bases). V lost 1 base and J lost 7, with 10 bases in between. CDR3 length equals 13 residues. Germline assignment: CDR1 LNHDA and CDR2 SQIVND (reference sequence). CDR3 sequence reads: CASSIGDIRGYTF. The CDR3 region has the DNA TGTGCCAGTAGTATAGGGGACATCCGTGGCTACACCTTC.

The V and J genes are TRBV4-1 and TRBJ1-1; D is ambiguous. Trimming removed 4 bases at V and 10 bases at J, with 19 bases between. CDR3 length equals 14 residues. The germline V gene encodes CDR1 MGHRA and CDR2 YSYEKL. CDR3 sequence (DNA): TGCGCCAGCAGCCCTCTCCCAGCGCGTACCGGAGCTTTCTTT. Translating gives CASSPLPARTGAFF.